This TCR beta chain was sequenced in a study of shared clonotypes between healthy human individuals. This CDR3 has 14 amino acids. Germline-derived CDR1 and CDR2 are SNHLY and FYNNEI. Deletions cut 3 bases from V and 0 bases from J, with 5 bases between. The table came from immunoSEQ multiplex PCR; TCRdb's copy has only in-frame clones and leaves some out. The data hold about 600,000 clones, with about 97% observed a single time. The TCR comes from a woman aged 25-40 years in good health. Sequencing was carried out using naive CD4+ T cells sorted from blood. Subset defined: CD45RA+ positively selected. The rearrangement links TRBV2 to TRBJ1-4, with D hard to call. This CDR3 reads CASSDGTTNEKLFF. DNA for the CDR3: TGTGCCAGCAGTGACGGCACAACTAATGAAAAACTGTTTTTT. Looking up the rest from reference TRBV2 and TRBJ1-4 gives the full variable domain: EPEVTQTPSHQVTQMGQEVILRCVPISNHLYFYWYRQILGQKVEFLVSFYNNEISEKSEIFDDQFSVERPDGSNFTLKIRSTKLEDSAMYFCASSDGTTNEKLFFGSGTQLSVL.